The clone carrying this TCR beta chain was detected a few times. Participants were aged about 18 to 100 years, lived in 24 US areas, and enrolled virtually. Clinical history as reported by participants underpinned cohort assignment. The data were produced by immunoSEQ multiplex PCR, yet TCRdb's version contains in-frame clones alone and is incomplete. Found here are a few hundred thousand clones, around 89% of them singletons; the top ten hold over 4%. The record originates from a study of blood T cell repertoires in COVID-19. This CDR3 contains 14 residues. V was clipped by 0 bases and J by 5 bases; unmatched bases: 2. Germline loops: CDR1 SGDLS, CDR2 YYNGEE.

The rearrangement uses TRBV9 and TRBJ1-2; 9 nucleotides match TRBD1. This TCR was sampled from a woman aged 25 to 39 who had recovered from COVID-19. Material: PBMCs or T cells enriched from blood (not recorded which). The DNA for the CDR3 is TGTGCCAGCAGCGTAGGTGGGACAGGGTATGGCTACACCTTC. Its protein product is CASSVGGTGYGYTF.